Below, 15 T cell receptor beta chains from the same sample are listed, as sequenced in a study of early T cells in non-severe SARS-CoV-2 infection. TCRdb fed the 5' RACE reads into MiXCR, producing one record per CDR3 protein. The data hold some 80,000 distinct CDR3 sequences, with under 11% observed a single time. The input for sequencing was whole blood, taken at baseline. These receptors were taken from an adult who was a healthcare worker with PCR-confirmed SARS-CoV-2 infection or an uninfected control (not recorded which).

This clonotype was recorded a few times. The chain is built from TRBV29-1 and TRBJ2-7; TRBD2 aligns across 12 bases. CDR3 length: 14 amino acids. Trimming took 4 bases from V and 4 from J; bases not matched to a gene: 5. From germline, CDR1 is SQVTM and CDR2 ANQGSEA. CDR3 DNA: TGCAGCGTTGCCCGACTAGCGGGAGTATACGAGCAGTACTTC. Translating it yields CSVARLAGVYEQYF.

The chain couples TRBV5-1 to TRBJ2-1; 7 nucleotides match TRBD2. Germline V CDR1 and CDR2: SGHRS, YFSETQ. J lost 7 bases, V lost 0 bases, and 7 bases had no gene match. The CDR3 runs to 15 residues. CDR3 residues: CASSLVGLVRNEQFF. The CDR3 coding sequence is TGCGCCAGCAGCTTGGTCGGACTAGTCCGTAATGAGCAGTTCTTC.

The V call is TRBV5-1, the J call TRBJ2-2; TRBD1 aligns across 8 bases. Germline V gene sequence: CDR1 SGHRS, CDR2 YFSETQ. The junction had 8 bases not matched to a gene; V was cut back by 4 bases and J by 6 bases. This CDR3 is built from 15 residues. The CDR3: CASSRSDREAGELFF. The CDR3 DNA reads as TGCGCCAGCAGCCGATCGGACAGGGAGGCCGGGGAGCTGTTTTTT. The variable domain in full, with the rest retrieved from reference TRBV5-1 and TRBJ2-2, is KAGVTQTPRYLIKTRGQQVTLSCSPISGHRSVSWYQQTPGQGLQFLFEYFSETQRNKGNFPGRFSGRQFSNSRSEMNVSTLELGDSALYLCASSRSDREAGELFFGEGSRLTVL.

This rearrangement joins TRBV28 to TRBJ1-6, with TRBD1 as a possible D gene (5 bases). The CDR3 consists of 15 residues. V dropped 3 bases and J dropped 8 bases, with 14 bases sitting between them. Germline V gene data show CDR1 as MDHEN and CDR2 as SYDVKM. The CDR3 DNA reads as TGTGCCAGCAGTTTCATCTGGGGCGGAGATTCACCCCTCCACTTT. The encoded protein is CASSFIWGGDSPLHF.

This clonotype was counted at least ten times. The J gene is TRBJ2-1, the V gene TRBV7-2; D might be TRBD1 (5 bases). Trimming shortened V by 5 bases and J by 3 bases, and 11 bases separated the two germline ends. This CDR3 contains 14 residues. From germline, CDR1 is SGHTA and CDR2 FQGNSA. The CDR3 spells CASSRGSGYNEQFF. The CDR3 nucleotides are TGTGCCAGCAGCAGGGGCTCAGGCTACAATGAGCAGTTCTTC.

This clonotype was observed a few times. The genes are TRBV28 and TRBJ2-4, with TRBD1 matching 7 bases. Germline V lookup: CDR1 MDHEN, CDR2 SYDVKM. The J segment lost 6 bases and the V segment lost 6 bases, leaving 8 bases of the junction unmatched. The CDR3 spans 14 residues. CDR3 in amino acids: CASSPDRLVNIQYF. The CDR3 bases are TGTGCCAGCAGCCCGGACAGGCTTGTAAACATTCAGTACTTC.

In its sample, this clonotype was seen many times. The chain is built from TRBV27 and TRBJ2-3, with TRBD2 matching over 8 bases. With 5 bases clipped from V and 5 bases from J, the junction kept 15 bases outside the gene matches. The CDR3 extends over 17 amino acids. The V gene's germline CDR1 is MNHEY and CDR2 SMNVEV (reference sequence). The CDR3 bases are TGTGCCAGCAGTATTTTTGGGCTAGCGGGCTATATAGATACGCAGTATTTT. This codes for CASSIFGLAGYIDTQYF.

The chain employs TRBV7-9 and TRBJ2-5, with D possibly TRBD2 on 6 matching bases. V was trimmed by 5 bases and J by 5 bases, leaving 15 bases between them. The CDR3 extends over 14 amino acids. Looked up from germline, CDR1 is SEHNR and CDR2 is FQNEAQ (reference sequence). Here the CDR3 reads CASSQEGSGETQYF. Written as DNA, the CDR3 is TGTGCCAGCAGCCAAGAGGGTAGCGGCGAGACCCAGTACTTC.

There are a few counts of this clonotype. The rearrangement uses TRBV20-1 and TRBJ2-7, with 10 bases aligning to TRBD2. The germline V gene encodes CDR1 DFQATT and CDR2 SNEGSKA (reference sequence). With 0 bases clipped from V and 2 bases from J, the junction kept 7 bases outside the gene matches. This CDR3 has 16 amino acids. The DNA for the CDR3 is TGCAGTGCTAGAGACCCCTCTAGCGGGAGAGCCTACGAGCAGTACTTC. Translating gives CSARDPSSGRAYEQYF.

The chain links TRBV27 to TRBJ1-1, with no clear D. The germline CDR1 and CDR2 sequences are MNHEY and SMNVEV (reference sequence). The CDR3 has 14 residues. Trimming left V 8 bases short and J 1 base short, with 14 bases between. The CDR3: CASRPPDANTEAFF. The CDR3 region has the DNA TGTGCCAGCCGCCCTCCGGACGCGAACACTGAAGCTTTCTTT.

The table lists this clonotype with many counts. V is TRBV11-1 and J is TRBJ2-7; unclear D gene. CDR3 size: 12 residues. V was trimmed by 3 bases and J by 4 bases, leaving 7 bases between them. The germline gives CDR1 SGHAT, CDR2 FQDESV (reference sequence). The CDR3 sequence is CASSFLGYEQYF. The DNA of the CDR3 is TGTGCCAGCAGCTTTTTAGGATACGAGCAGTACTTC.

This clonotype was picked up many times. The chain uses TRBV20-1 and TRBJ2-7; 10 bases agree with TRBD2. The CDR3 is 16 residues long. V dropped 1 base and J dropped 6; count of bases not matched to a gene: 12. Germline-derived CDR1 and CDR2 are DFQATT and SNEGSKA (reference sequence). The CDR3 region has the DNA TGCAGTGCTAGAGCCGAACATCTAGCGGGAGTAATCGAGCAGTACTTC. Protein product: CSARAEHLAGVIEQYF.

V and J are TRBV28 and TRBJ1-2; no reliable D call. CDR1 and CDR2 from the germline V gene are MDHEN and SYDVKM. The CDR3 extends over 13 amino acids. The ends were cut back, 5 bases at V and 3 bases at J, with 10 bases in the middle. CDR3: CASSPGNDYGYTF. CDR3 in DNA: TGTGCCAGCAGTCCGGGCAACGACTATGGCTACACCTTC.

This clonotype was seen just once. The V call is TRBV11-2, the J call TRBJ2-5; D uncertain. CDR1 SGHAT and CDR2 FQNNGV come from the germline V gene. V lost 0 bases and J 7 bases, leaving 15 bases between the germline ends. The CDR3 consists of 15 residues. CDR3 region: CASSLEMGPVGTQYF. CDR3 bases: TGTGCCAGCAGCTTAGAAATGGGTCCGGTGGGGACCCAGTACTTC.

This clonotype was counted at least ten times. CDR3 DNA: TGTGCCTGGAGTTTGACTAGCGGGAGAAAAGATACGCAGTATTTT. It encodes CAWSLTSGRKDTQYF. This sequence joins TRBV30 and TRBJ2-3, with 12 bases that match TRBD2. Germline V CDR1 and CDR2: GTSNPN, SVGIG (reference sequence). This CDR3 region has 15 residues. Unmatched junction bases numbered 5, after V lost 2 bases and J lost 5 bases.